Below, 8 T cell receptor beta chains from the same sample are listed, as sequenced in a study of T cells after yellow fever vaccination. TCRdb processed the 5' RACE reads anew with MiXCR; each CDR3 protein has one entry. Of about 130,000 distinct CDR3 sequences listed, less than 8.5% are singletons. This material consisted of CD4+ T cells sorted from PBMCs, taken 10 days after the yellow fever booster vaccination. The origin of the receptors is a young man who received the YFV17D yellow fever vaccine.

This clonotype was found many times. The V call is TRBV28, the J call TRBJ1-5; perhaps TRBD1 as D (6 bases). Germline V CDR1 and CDR2: MDHEN, SYDVKM. V lost 4 bases and J 4 bases, leaving 17 bases between the germline ends. CDR3 length: 16 residues. This CDR3 is CASSSIRLQGNQPQHF. In DNA, the CDR3 is TGTGCCAGCAGTTCTATTCGGCTCCAGGGGAATCAGCCCCAGCATTTT.

This clonotype was found many times. This chain links TRBV10-2 with TRBJ1-5; the D is unclear. This CDR3 spans 13 amino acids. Trimming stripped 5 bases from V and 4 bases from J, with 9 bases between. Germline assignment: CDR1 WSHSY and CDR2 SAAADI. The CDR3 loop reads CASSQVLNQPQHF. The CDR3 bases are TGCGCCAGCAGTCAGGTCCTAAATCAGCCCCAGCATTTT.

There are many counts of this clonotype. The chain carries TRBV11-1 and TRBJ2-6; 11 nucleotides agree with TRBD2. The CDR3 contains 19 residues. V gave up 4 bases and J gave up 4 bases; unmatched junction bases: 12. Germline CDR1 reads SGHAT; CDR2 reads FQDESV (reference sequence). CDR3 loop: CASSWALGLAGTGANVLTF. CDR3 nucleotides: TGTGCCAGCAGCTGGGCCCTCGGACTAGCGGGTACAGGGGCCAACGTCCTGACTTTC.

This clonotype was picked up many times. The V call is TRBV12-3 or TRBV12-4, the J call TRBJ2-1; TRBD2 aligns across 8 bases. The CDR3 has 14 residues. The trim removed 6 bases at V and 7 bases at J, leaving 8 bases unmatched. CDR3 protein: CASSRAGGVNEQFF. For the CDR3, the DNA is TGTGCCAGCAGCCGGGCGGGAGGAGTTAATGAGCAGTTCTTC.

This clonotype appeared many times. The CDR3 DNA reads as TGTGCCATCAGTCAGGGGGCAACAGAGACCCAGTACTTC. This sequence encodes CAISQGATETQYF. The chain carries TRBV10-3 and TRBJ2-5; the match to TRBD1 covers 8 bases. This CDR3 has 13 amino acids. The V segment lost 5 bases and the J segment 4 bases; nucleotides outside the gene matches: 3. Germline values: CDR1 ENHRY, CDR2 SYGVKD.

The sample holds many counts of this clonotype. The chain has TRBV28 and TRBJ2-3, with TRBD2 as a possible D gene (6 bases). CDR3 length equals 13 residues. CDR1 is MDHEN and CDR2 is SYDVKM in the germline V gene. The germline V and J ends were trimmed by 9 bases and 1 base, with 11 bases remaining between them. Written as DNA, the CDR3 is TGTGCCAGTCGGAGGGGCGGCACAGATACGCAGTATTTT. It is translated as CASRRGGTDTQYF.

This clonotype was picked up many times. V usage is TRBV24-1 and J usage is TRBJ2-3, with a weak D call TRBD2 (5 bases). With 0 bases removed from V and 4 bases from J, the gap between germline ends came to 19 bases. Germline CDR1 reads KGHDR; CDR2 reads SFDVKD. CDR3 length: 18 residues. CDR3 coding DNA: TGTGCCACCAGTGATTTGCGAGGGTACGGAACCGACCCAGATACGCAGTATTTT. Protein: CATSDLRGYGTDPDTQYF.

This clonotype was observed many times. The rearrangement joins TRBV19 to TRBJ2-2; unclear D gene. The CDR3 runs to 12 residues. V was pared by 6 bases and J by 1 base, with 3 bases between. Looked up from germline, CDR1 is LNHDA and CDR2 is SQIVND (reference sequence). The DNA for the CDR3 is TGTGCCAGTAGGGAGAACACCGGGGAGCTGTTTTTT. It codes for CASRENTGELFF.